This T cell receptor (beta chain) was captured by sequencing in a study of blood T cell repertoires in COVID-19. Participants were placed into cohorts based on the clinical history they reported. Trimming shortened V by 3 bases and J by 5 bases, and 13 bases separated the two germline ends. CDR3 size: 15 residues. Looked up from germline, CDR1 is KGHDR and CDR2 is SFDVKD. The method was immunoSEQ multiplex PCR; TCRdb's version includes in-frame clones alone and lacks a portion of them. The sample lists some 250,000 clones, about 89% seen once, with just under 9% in the top ten. The sequence was collected from a man aged 35-49 years who had recovered from COVID-19. J is TRBJ2-1 and V is TRBV24-1; possibly TRBD2 for D (6 bases). The source material was PBMCs or T cells enriched from blood (not recorded which). The CDR3 protein is CATSDVGGVNNEQFF. The CDR3 region has the DNA TGTGCCACCAGTGATGTCGGGGGTGTAAACAATGAGCAGTTCTTC.